The TCR beta chain under discussion was sequenced for a study of blood T cell repertoires in COVID-19. This CDR3 has 13 amino acids. Trimming removed 3 bases at V and 8 bases at J, with 13 bases between. CDR1 is SEHNR and CDR2 is FQNEAQ in the germline V gene (reference sequence). TCRdb's copy holds only in-frame clones and misses some; the assay was immunoSEQ multiplex PCR. The data contain about 230,000 clones, roughly 80% of them singletons. The receptor comes from a woman over 75 with acute or convalescent COVID-19. V gene TRBV7-9 combines with J gene TRBJ1-2; no definite D call. Sequencing was done on a sample of peripheral blood. The CDR3 DNA sequence: TGTGCCAGCAGCTTTGACCATGAGGGAGGCTACACCTTC. Translation gives CASSFDHEGGYTF.